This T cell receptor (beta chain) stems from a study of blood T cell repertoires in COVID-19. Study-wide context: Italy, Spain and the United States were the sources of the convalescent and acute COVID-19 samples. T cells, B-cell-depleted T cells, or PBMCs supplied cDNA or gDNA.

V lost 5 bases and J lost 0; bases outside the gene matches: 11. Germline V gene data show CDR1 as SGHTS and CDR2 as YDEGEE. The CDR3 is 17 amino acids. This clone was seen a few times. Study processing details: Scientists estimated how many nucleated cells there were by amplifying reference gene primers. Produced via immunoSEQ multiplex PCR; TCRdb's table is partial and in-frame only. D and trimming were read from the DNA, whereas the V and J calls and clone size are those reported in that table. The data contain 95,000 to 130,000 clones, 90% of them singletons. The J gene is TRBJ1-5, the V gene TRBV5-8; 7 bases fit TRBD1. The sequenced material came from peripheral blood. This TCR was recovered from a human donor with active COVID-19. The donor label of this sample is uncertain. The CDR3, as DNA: TGTGCCAGCAGAAATTTCTTCGGGACAGATAGCAATCAGCCCCAGCATTTT. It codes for CASRNFFGTDSNQPQHF.